A selection of T cell receptor beta chains follows, all from one sample in a study of graft-versus-host responses after intestinal transplantation. This table comes from immunoSEQ multiplex PCR, and its TCRdb copy is limited to in-frame clones, with some not included. In the table there are 90,000 to 150,000 clones, approximately 92% of which are singletons. Their antigen targets remain unknown. Sequences were derived from unstimulated CD4+ T cells sorted from spleen or lymph node cells, sampled before intestinal transplant. These receptors were obtained from a human donor who received an intestinal transplant. CDR3s include the opening cysteine and the closing phenylalanine or tryptophan. Fields, in order: V gene, J gene, clone size, D gene, CDR3 protein, CDR3 DNA. A D gene is named only where the DNA matches it firmly. Clone size is given for some rows only: seen once, a few or many times, or a class if the clone is expanded.

v_call: TRBV5-1; j_call: TRBJ2-1; clone_size: .; d_call: .; cdr3_aa: CASTTQLNNEQFF; cdr3_nt: TGCGCCAGCACGACTCAGTTAAACAATGAGCAGTTCTTC
v_call: TRBV7-8; j_call: TRBJ2-7; clone_size: .; d_call: .; cdr3_aa: CASSLVAETSSYEQYF; cdr3_nt: TGTGCCAGCAGCTTAGTTGCGGAAACAAGCTCCTACGAGCAGTACTTC
v_call: TRBV30; j_call: TRBJ1-3; clone_size: .; d_call: .; cdr3_aa: CASVLDTIYF; cdr3_nt: TGTGCCTCCGTCCTGGACACCATATATTTT
v_call: TRBV7-7; j_call: TRBJ2-1; clone_size: .; d_call: TRBD1; cdr3_aa: CASSTDRDNEQFF; cdr3_nt: TGTGCTAGCAGCACTGACAGGGACAATGAGCAGTTCTTC
v_call: TRBV19; j_call: TRBJ1-2; clone_size: .; d_call: .; cdr3_aa: CASSISGNYGYTF; cdr3_nt: TGTGCCAGTAGTATAAGCGGAAACTATGGCTACACCTTC
v_call: TRBV18; j_call: TRBJ2-5; clone_size: .; d_call: .; cdr3_aa: CASSPPRPGRPQETQYF; cdr3_nt: TGTGCCAGCTCACCACCGCGACCGGGGCGGCCCCAAGAGACCCAGTACTTC
v_call: TRBV11-2; j_call: TRBJ2-2; clone_size: .; d_call: .; cdr3_aa: CASSLGPGMDSGELFF; cdr3_nt: TGTGCCAGCAGCTTAGGGCCAGGAATGGACTCCGGGGAGCTGTTTTTT
v_call: TRBV19; j_call: TRBJ1-1; clone_size: once; d_call: .; cdr3_aa: CASRGGWGTEAFF; cdr3_nt: TGTGCCAGTAGAGGTGGGTGGGGCACTGAAGCTTTCTTT
v_call: TRBV28; j_call: TRBJ2-3; clone_size: .; d_call: .; cdr3_aa: CASRGQVPDTQYF; cdr3_nt: TGTGCCAGCAGGGGACAAGTACCAGATACGCAGTATTTT
v_call: TRBV7-2; j_call: TRBJ2-5; clone_size: .; d_call: .; cdr3_aa: CASSLEPGARRTQYF; cdr3_nt: TGTGCCAGCAGCTTGGAACCGGGAGCGCGGAGAACCCAGTACTTC
v_call: TRBV7-3; j_call: TRBJ2-1; clone_size: .; d_call: .; cdr3_aa: CASSLGLDNEQFF; cdr3_nt: TGTGCCAGCAGCTTAGGCCTAGATAATGAGCAGTTCTTC
v_call: TRBV25-1; j_call: TRBJ2-7; clone_size: .; d_call: TRBD2; cdr3_aa: CASSAGLAVQYF; cdr3_nt: TGTGCCAGCAGTGCGGGACTAGCGGTGCAGTACTTC
v_call: TRBV29-1; j_call: TRBJ2-1; clone_size: .; d_call: TRBD2; cdr3_aa: CSPGLAGGEQFF; cdr3_nt: TGCAGCCCCGGACTAGCGGGAGGTGAGCAGTTCTTC
v_call: TRBV27; j_call: TRBJ1-1; clone_size: .; d_call: .; cdr3_aa: CASSPRAGPNTEAFF; cdr3_nt: TGTGCCAGCAGTCCCCGGGCGGGGCCCAACACTGAAGCTTTCTTT
v_call: TRBV5-1; j_call: TRBJ2-1; clone_size: .; d_call: .; cdr3_aa: CASSSDLLREQFF; cdr3_nt: TGCGCCAGCAGCTCAGACCTTCTGCGAGAGCAGTTCTTC
v_call: TRBV5-1; j_call: TRBJ2-2; clone_size: .; d_call: TRBD1; cdr3_aa: CASSPFRGKSGELFF; cdr3_nt: TGCGCCAGCAGCCCATTCAGGGGGAAGAGCGGGGAGCTGTTTTTT
v_call: TRBV7-9; j_call: TRBJ1-5; clone_size: .; d_call: TRBD1; cdr3_aa: CASSLARTGDQPQHF; cdr3_nt: TGTGCCAGCAGCTTAGCGCGGACAGGGGATCAGCCCCAGCATTTT
v_call: TRBV9; j_call: TRBJ2-1; clone_size: .; d_call: TRBD2; cdr3_aa: CASSYSGSTYNEQFF; cdr3_nt: TGTGCCAGCAGCTATAGCGGGTCCACATACAATGAGCAGTTCTTC
v_call: TRBV28; j_call: TRBJ1-5; clone_size: once; d_call: .; cdr3_aa: CASSWGGGVRTQPQHF; cdr3_nt: TGTGCCAGCAGTTGGGGCGGCGGCGTAAGGACTCAGCCCCAGCATTTT
v_call: TRBV28; j_call: TRBJ2-1; clone_size: .; d_call: .; cdr3_aa: CASSFYNEQFF; cdr3_nt: TGTGCCAGCAGTTTCTACAATGAGCAGTTCTTC
v_call: TRBV6-1; j_call: TRBJ1-1; clone_size: .; d_call: .; cdr3_aa: CASSEALLDTEAFF; cdr3_nt: TGTGCCAGCAGTGAAGCGCTTCTGGACACTGAAGCTTTCTTT
v_call: TRBV4-1; j_call: TRBJ1-5; clone_size: .; d_call: .; cdr3_aa: CASSQGSNQPQHF; cdr3_nt: TGCGCCAGCAGCCAAGGGTCCAATCAGCCCCAGCATTTT
v_call: TRBV7-9; j_call: TRBJ1-1; clone_size: .; d_call: .; cdr3_aa: CASSWAYTEAFF; cdr3_nt: TGTGCCAGCAGCTGGGCTTACACTGAAGCTTTCTTT
v_call: TRBV7-2; j_call: TRBJ2-7; clone_size: .; d_call: .; cdr3_aa: CASSFFVLAGTPGEQYF; cdr3_nt: .
v_call: TRBV4-1; j_call: TRBJ2-7; clone_size: .; d_call: .; cdr3_aa: CASSQGEGAYEQYF; cdr3_nt: TGCGCCAGCAGCCAAGGGGAGGGGGCCTACGAGCAGTACTTC
v_call: TRBV2; j_call: TRBJ2-2; clone_size: .; d_call: TRBD1; cdr3_aa: CASRAGTGRTGELFF; cdr3_nt: TGTGCCAGCAGAGCCGGGACAGGGAGGACCGGGGAGCTGTTTTTT
v_call: TRBV7-9; j_call: TRBJ2-3; clone_size: .; d_call: TRBD2; cdr3_aa: CASSLGVTSGRRADTQYF; cdr3_nt: TGTGCCAGCAGCTTAGGCGTCACTAGCGGGAGACGGGCAGATACGCAGTATTTT
v_call: TRBV7-9; j_call: TRBJ2-5; clone_size: .; d_call: TRBD1; cdr3_aa: CASSWTGGETQYF; cdr3_nt: TGTGCCAGCAGCTGGACAGGGGGAGAGACCCAGTACTTC
v_call: TRBV7-8; j_call: TRBJ1-3; clone_size: .; d_call: .; cdr3_aa: CASSLKRGGENTIYF; cdr3_nt: TGTGCCAGCAGCTTAAAAAGGGGTGGAGAAAACACCATATATTTT
v_call: TRBV6-1; j_call: TRBJ2-7; clone_size: .; d_call: .; cdr3_aa: CASSVMRAYEQYF; cdr3_nt: TGTGCCAGCAGTGTAATGAGGGCCTACGAGCAGTACTTC
v_call: TRBV5-1; j_call: TRBJ2-7; clone_size: .; d_call: .; cdr3_aa: CASSSPGNRGFSYEQYF; cdr3_nt: TGCGCCAGCAGCTCCCCCGGAAATCGGGGATTCTCCTACGAGCAGTACTTC
v_call: TRBV5-3; j_call: TRBJ2-4; clone_size: .; d_call: .; cdr3_aa: CARLAPAKNIQYF; cdr3_nt: TGTGCCAGACTAGCACCAGCCAAAAACATTCAGTACTTC
v_call: TRBV29-1; j_call: TRBJ1-2; clone_size: .; d_call: .; cdr3_aa: CSVVRDATGYTF; cdr3_nt: TGCAGCGTTGTTCGGGACGCTACAGGCTACACCTTC
v_call: TRBV29-1; j_call: TRBJ1-4; clone_size: .; d_call: .; cdr3_aa: CSAVYWEKLFF; cdr3_nt: TGCAGCGCCGTCTACTGGGAAAAACTGTTTTTT
v_call: TRBV19; j_call: TRBJ2-7; clone_size: .; d_call: .; cdr3_aa: CASLTVITYEQYF; cdr3_nt: TGTGCCAGCCTGACCGTGATCACCTACGAGCAGTACTTC
v_call: TRBV5-8; j_call: TRBJ1-1; clone_size: .; d_call: .; cdr3_aa: CASSFSEAFF; cdr3_nt: TGTGCCAGCAGCTTTTCTGAAGCTTTCTTT
v_call: TRBV6-5; j_call: TRBJ2-1; clone_size: .; d_call: .; cdr3_aa: CASTGRYNEQFF; cdr3_nt: TGTGCCAGCACTGGAAGATACAATGAGCAGTTCTTC
v_call: TRBV5-1; j_call: TRBJ2-1; clone_size: .; d_call: .; cdr3_aa: CASSLYNEQFF; cdr3_nt: TGCGCCAGCAGCTTGTACAATGAGCAGTTCTTC
v_call: TRBV2; j_call: TRBJ2-3; clone_size: .; d_call: .; cdr3_aa: CAKALNRAQGSNTDTQYF; cdr3_nt: TGTGCTAAAGCACTTAACCGGGCCCAGGGTTCGAACACAGATACGCAGTATTTT
v_call: TRBV2; j_call: TRBJ2-5; clone_size: .; d_call: TRBD2; cdr3_aa: CASGRGAKYQETQYF; cdr3_nt: TGTGCCAGCGGGCGGGGGGCTAAGTACCAAGAGACCCAGTACTTC
v_call: TRBV7-3; j_call: TRBJ2-1; clone_size: .; d_call: TRBD1; cdr3_aa: CASSLNRDSSYNEQFF; cdr3_nt: TGTGCCAGCAGCTTGAACCGGGACAGCTCCTACAATGAGCAGTTCTTC
v_call: TRBV5-6; j_call: TRBJ1-5; clone_size: .; d_call: .; cdr3_aa: CASTSAGGGRGPQHF; cdr3_nt: TGTGCCAGCACCTCTGCGGGCGGAGGACGGGGGCCCCAGCATTTT
v_call: TRBV28; j_call: TRBJ2-7; clone_size: once; d_call: .; cdr3_aa: CASTSLRGQYF; cdr3_nt: TGTGCCAGCACCTCACTTCGCGGGCAGTACTTC
v_call: TRBV30; j_call: TRBJ2-5; clone_size: .; d_call: .; cdr3_aa: CAWSRQSVTETQYF; cdr3_nt: TGTGCCTGGAGTAGGCAAAGCGTTACAGAGACCCAGTACTTC
v_call: TRBV6-5; j_call: TRBJ2-7; clone_size: .; d_call: .; cdr3_aa: CASRPGTFYEQYF; cdr3_nt: TGTGCCAGCAGGCCGGGGACTTTCTACGAGCAGTACTTC
v_call: TRBV30; j_call: TRBJ2-7; clone_size: .; d_call: TRBD1; cdr3_aa: CAWGTGAREQYF; cdr3_nt: TGTGCCTGGGGGACAGGGGCTAGGGAGCAGTACTTC
v_call: TRBV7-3; j_call: TRBJ1-1; clone_size: .; d_call: .; cdr3_aa: CASKVAAGETEAFF; cdr3_nt: TGTGCCAGTAAGGTCGCGGCCGGGGAAACTGAAGCTTTCTTT
v_call: TRBV5-4; j_call: TRBJ1-1; clone_size: .; d_call: .; cdr3_aa: CASSFMGTEAFF; cdr3_nt: TGTGCCAGCAGCTTTATGGGCACTGAAGCTTTCTTT
v_call: TRBV5-1; j_call: TRBJ2-5; clone_size: .; d_call: TRBD1; cdr3_aa: CASSRTGGLQETQYF; cdr3_nt: TGCGCCAGCAGTAGGACAGGGGGCCTACAAGAGACCCAGTACTTC
v_call: TRBV5-4; j_call: TRBJ2-7; clone_size: .; d_call: TRBD1; cdr3_aa: CASSLAGTGPYEQYF; cdr3_nt: TGTGCCAGCAGCCTAGCCGGGACAGGTCCCTACGAGCAGTACTTC
v_call: TRBV7-2; j_call: TRBJ2-1; clone_size: once; d_call: .; cdr3_aa: CASAKGRETRGNEQFF; cdr3_nt: TGTGCCAGCGCGAAAGGGCGGGAAACCAGGGGGAATGAGCAGTTCTTC
v_call: TRBV7-9; j_call: TRBJ1-1; clone_size: once; d_call: .; cdr3_aa: CASVRGWSTEAFF; cdr3_nt: TGTGCCAGCGTTAGGGGATGGAGTACTGAAGCTTTCTTT
v_call: TRBV5-5; j_call: TRBJ2-5; clone_size: .; d_call: TRBD2; cdr3_aa: CASSFWLAGGVGETQYF; cdr3_nt: TGTGCCAGCAGCTTCTGGCTAGCGGGAGGGGTTGGCGAGACCCAGTACTTC
v_call: TRBV7-8; j_call: TRBJ2-7; clone_size: .; d_call: .; cdr3_aa: CASSLVAHNSGPYEQYF; cdr3_nt: TGTGCCAGCAGCTTAGTCGCGCACAACAGTGGACCCTACGAGCAGTACTTC
v_call: TRBV6-1; j_call: TRBJ2-3; clone_size: .; d_call: .; cdr3_aa: CASSPQALETQYF; cdr3_nt: TGTGCCAGCAGTCCTCAGGCGCTCGAGACGCAGTATTTT
v_call: TRBV11-3; j_call: TRBJ2-1; clone_size: .; d_call: TRBD2; cdr3_aa: CASSSRTSGSYNEQFF; cdr3_nt: TGTGCCAGCAGCTCGAGGACTAGCGGCTCATACAATGAGCAGTTCTTC
v_call: TRBV12-5; j_call: TRBJ1-1; clone_size: few; d_call: .; cdr3_aa: CASGSGGRRNTEAFF; cdr3_nt: TGTGCTAGTGGCTCTGGGGGGCGCAGGAACACTGAAGCTTTCTTT
v_call: TRBV27; j_call: TRBJ2-7; clone_size: .; d_call: TRBD1; cdr3_aa: CASSGTGSYEQYF; cdr3_nt: TGTGCTTCCTCCGGGACAGGTTCATACGAGCAGTACTTC